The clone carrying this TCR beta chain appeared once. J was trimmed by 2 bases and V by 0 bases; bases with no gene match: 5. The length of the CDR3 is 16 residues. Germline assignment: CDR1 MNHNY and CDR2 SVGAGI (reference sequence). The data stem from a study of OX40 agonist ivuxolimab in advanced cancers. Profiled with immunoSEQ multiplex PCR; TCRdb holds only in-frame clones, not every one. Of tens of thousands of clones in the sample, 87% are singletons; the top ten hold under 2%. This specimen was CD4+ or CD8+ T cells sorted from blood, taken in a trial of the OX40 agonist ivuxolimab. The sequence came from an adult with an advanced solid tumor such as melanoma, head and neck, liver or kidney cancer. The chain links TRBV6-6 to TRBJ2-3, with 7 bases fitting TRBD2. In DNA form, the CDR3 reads TGTGCCAGCAGTTACTCGATTAGCGGGCTCACAGATACGCAGTATTTT. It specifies CASSYSISGLTDTQYF.